This TCR beta chain was sequenced during a study of PD-1 blockade in mismatch repair-deficient tumors. Here immunoSEQ multiplex PCR was the method, and the copy in TCRdb shows in-frame clones only, minus some. The sample has about 84,000 clones; 81% are singletons. CDR1 is SGHVS, CDR2 FQNEAQ, per germline. The V segment lost 4 bases and the J segment 1 base; nucleotides outside the gene matches: 5. The CDR3 consists of 17 residues. This chain joins TRBV7-8 and TRBJ2-1; 12 nucleotides match TRBD2. This TCR came from an adult with mismatch repair-deficient cancer. The sample here was peripheral blood, taken 12 weeks after starting pembrolizumab. The CDR3 loop is CASSSILAGGSYNEQFF. The CDR3 bases are TGTGCCAGCAGCTCCATACTAGCGGGAGGATCCTACAATGAGCAGTTCTTC.